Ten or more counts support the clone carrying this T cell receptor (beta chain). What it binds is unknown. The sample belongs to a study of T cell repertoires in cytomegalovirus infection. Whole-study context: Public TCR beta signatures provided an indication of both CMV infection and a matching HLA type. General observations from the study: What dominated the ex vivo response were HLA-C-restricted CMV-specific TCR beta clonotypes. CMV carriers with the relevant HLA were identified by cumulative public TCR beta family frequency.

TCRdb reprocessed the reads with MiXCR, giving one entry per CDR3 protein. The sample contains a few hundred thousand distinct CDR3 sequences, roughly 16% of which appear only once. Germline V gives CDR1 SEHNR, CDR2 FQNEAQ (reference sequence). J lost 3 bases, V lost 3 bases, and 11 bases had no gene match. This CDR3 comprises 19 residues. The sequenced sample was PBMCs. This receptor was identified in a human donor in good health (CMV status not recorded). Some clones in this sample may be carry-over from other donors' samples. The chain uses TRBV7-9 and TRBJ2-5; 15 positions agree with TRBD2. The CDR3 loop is CASSFPSTGLAGGEETQYF. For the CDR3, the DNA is TGTGCCAGCAGCTTTCCCTCAACGGGACTAGCGGGGGGTGAAGAGACCCAGTACTTC.